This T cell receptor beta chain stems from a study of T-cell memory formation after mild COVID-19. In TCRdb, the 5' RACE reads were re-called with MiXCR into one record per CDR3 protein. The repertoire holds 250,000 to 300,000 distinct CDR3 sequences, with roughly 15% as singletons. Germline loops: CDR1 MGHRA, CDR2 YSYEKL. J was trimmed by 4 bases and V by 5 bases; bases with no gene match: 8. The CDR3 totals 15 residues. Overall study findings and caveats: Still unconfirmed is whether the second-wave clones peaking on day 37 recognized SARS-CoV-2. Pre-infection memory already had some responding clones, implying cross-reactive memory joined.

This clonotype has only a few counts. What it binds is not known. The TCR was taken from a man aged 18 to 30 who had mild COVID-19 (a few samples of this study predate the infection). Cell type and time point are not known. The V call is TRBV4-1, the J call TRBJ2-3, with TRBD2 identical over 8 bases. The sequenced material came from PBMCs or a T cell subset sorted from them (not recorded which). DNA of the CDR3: TGCGCCAGCAGCGGCGGCGGGGGGCAAGCAGATACGCAGTATTTT. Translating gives CASSGGGGQADTQYF.